The clone carrying this T cell receptor (beta chain) showed up just once. Antigen: not known. This specimen comes from a study of shared clonotypes between healthy human individuals. Points from the study as a whole: Enrolling few donors narrowed the genetic and exposure-history diversity that was represented.

The CDR3 runs to 13 residues. Germline CDR1 reads SQVTM; CDR2 reads ANQGSEA. V lost 7 bases and J lost 11, with 23 bases in between. Unsorted PBMC DNA was sequenced on ten immunoSEQ deep assay plates. Clones were sequenced by immunoSEQ multiplex PCR, and TCRdb holds only the in-frame ones, with some missing. The repertoire holds some 500,000 clones, with around three quarters as singletons. The donors, all of them Caucasian adults, lived in Nashville, Tennessee. This sequence was found in a woman in her thirties or forties in good health. Some clones in this sample may be carry-over from other donors' samples. V and J are TRBV29-1 and TRBJ2-5; TRBD2 might be the D (6 bases). Sample: PBMCs. This CDR3 is CSAGENSSGEQYF. The CDR3 DNA is TGCAGCGCCGGGGAGAATTCGTCGGGGGAGCAGTACTTC.